These T cell receptor beta chains were read from a single sample in a study of T cell responses to AZD1222 COVID-19 vaccine. Here immunoSEQ multiplex PCR was the method, and the copy in TCRdb shows in-frame clones only, minus some. The sample yields some 130,000 clones, about 90% seen once. The specimen was peripheral blood, collected on day 0 of AZD1222 vaccination. The receptor set was obtained from an adult in good health. Each CDR3 is given without its conserved first and last residue.

V gene: TRBV6-2/TRBV6-3; J gene: TRBJ1-2; CDR3 protein: ASSRPGDAGYT
V gene: TRBV10-1; J gene: TRBJ2-3; CDR3 protein: ASSEISRTDTQY
V gene: TRBV5-1; J gene: TRBJ1-1; CDR3 protein: ASSLVQGEGMNTEAF
V gene: TRBV9; J gene: TRBJ2-1; CDR3 protein: ASNPGGGSYNEQF
V gene: TRBV7-8; J gene: TRBJ2-2; CDR3 protein: ASSSPPLSSTGELF
V gene: TRBV6-4; J gene: TRBJ1-1; CDR3 protein: ASRQDTSITEAF
V gene: TRBV11-2; J gene: TRBJ2-7; CDR3 protein: ASSFERGVSYEQY
V gene: TRBV28; J gene: TRBJ2-7; CDR3 protein: ASRPQGISYEQY
V gene: TRBV19; J gene: TRBJ2-1; CDR3 protein: ASSIIAGNEQF
V gene: TRBV6-5; J gene: TRBJ2-1; CDR3 protein: ASSYSGQSSYNEQF
V gene: TRBV27; J gene: TRBJ2-1; CDR3 protein: ASSLSSLPSPEQF